This entry is about one T cell receptor (beta chain). Sequencing was performed with immunoSEQ multiplex PCR; in TCRdb, only in-frame clones are kept and a portion is missing. The table has hundreds of thousands of clones, about nine tenths seen once. The data originate from a study of blood T cell repertoires in COVID-19. About the research overall: The United States, Italy and Spain provided the acute and convalescent COVID-19 samples.

Trimming shortened V by 0 bases and J by 7 bases, and 15 bases separated the two germline ends. This CDR3 has 15 residues. CDR1 is GTSNPN, CDR2 SVGIG, per germline (reference sequence). This receptor was identified in a woman aged 18-30 years who had recovered from COVID-19. The sequencing input was PBMCs or T cells enriched from blood (not recorded which). The chain couples TRBV30 to TRBJ2-2, with D possibly matching TRBD2 (6 bases). The CDR3 loop is CAWSVREKRGGELFF. CDR3 in DNA: TGTGCCTGGAGTGTACGGGAGAAACGAGGCGGGGAGCTGTTTTTT.